These T cell receptor beta chains were read from a single sample in a study of vaccination effects on CD4 cells after COVID-19. Sequencing used immunoSEQ multiplex PCR; TCRdb keeps in-frame clones, though not all of them. Found here are about 58,000 clones, 60% to 85% of them singletons; the top ten hold around 2.9%. Their specific antigens are unknown. The sample was CD4+ T cells from PBMCs cultured without peptide, taken before COVID-19 vaccination. The receptors here all came from a human donor who received a COVID-19 vaccine. CDR3s include the opening cysteine and the closing phenylalanine or tryptophan. The D gene is left open where the match is weak. Some rows have no size entry. The others give once, few or many, or a class for an expanded clone.

v_call	clone_size	j_call	d_call	cdr3_nt	cdr3_aa
TRBV24-1	.	TRBJ2-3	TRBD2	TGTGCCACCAGGGCCAGGACTAGCGCAGATACGCAGTATTTT	CATRARTSADTQYF
TRBV7-2	.	TRBJ1-2	TRBD1	TGTGCCAGCAGCTTGAGGACAGGGAATGGCTACACCTTC	CASSLRTGNGYTF
TRBV6-1	.	TRBJ2-4	.	TGTGCCAGCAGTGACGGGGGACTAGCCAAAAACATTCAGTACTTC	CASSDGGLAKNIQYF
TRBV5-1	.	TRBJ2-1	.	TGCGCCAGCAGCTTCGATCAGCAGGGCGGTGAGCAGTTCTTC	CASSFDQQGGEQFF
TRBV7-9	.	TRBJ1-1	.	TGTGCCAGCAGCTTAGGACAACTGAACACTGAAGCTTTCTTT	CASSLGQLNTEAFF
TRBV6-5	.	TRBJ1-1	.	TGTGCCAGCAGTTATCGGGGGTATGGTGAAGCTTTCTTT	CASSYRGYGEAFF
TRBV2	few	TRBJ1-1	TRBD1	TGTGCCAGCCGCCAGGGGGTTGAGGGAACTGAAGCTTTCTTT	CASRQGVEGTEAFF
TRBV2	.	TRBJ1-5	TRBD1	TGTGCCAGCGGGACCGGACAGGGCCATCAGCCCCAGCATTTT	CASGTGQGHQPQHF
TRBV4-1	.	TRBJ2-1	TRBD1	TGCGCCAGCAGCCAAGTGGCCGGGACAGGGGAGTTCTTC	CASSQVAGTGEFF
TRBV4-1	.	TRBJ2-3	TRBD2	TGCGCCAGCAGCCAAGATAGCGGGGCAGCCGGGGCAGATACGCAGTATTTT	CASSQDSGAAGADTQYF
TRBV4-3	.	TRBJ1-5	.	TGCGCCAGCAGCCAAGATTGGGAGGGGGATCTAATCGTGGGCAATCAGCCCCAGCATTTT	CASSQDWEGDLIVGNQPQHF